Presented here are 22 T cell receptor beta chains from one specimen sequenced in a study of PD-1 blockade in classical Hodgkin lymphoma. Time point reported: cycle 4 day 1 (C4D1), after less than 7 weeks of nivolumab. All patients experienced relapse after autologous stem cell transplantation, and brentuximab vedotin exposure was variable. The study isolated CD8+ T cells from thawed PBMCs by magnetic negative selection. Using immunoSEQ multiplex PCR, the repertoire was profiled, and TCRdb retains in-frame clones only, with some absent. The table has thousands of clones, around 70% seen once. The material was CD8+ T cells from blood, obtained before the fourth cycle of nivolumab. These receptors were obtained from a human donor with classical Hodgkin lymphoma.

The V call is TRBV4-1, the J call TRBJ2-7, with TRBD2 matching over 8 bases. The CDR3 extends over 16 amino acids. CDR1 is MGHRA and CDR2 is YSYEKL in the germline V gene. With V trimmed by 0 bases and J by 0 bases, 4 bases remained unmatched. CDR3 amino acids: CASSQDRGGSSYEQYF. CDR3 DNA: TGCGCCAGCAGCCAAGATCGGGGGGGAAGCTCCTACGAGCAGTACTTC.

The chain has TRBV27 and TRBJ1-5, with TRBD1 matching over 8 bases. V was pared by 5 bases and J by 5 bases, with 5 bases of the junction left unmatched. CDR1 MNHEY and CDR2 SMNVEV come from the germline V gene (reference sequence). The CDR3 totals 14 residues. This CDR3 is CASSPGRGHQPQHF. The CDR3, as DNA: TGTGCCAGCAGTCCCGGCAGGGGGCATCAGCCCCAGCATTTT.

To note about this clone: This sequence is one base from a far larger clone and is likely a read error. The chain has TRBV5-3 and TRBJ2-5; no firm D call. TRBV5-3 is reported as an ORF; its role is uncertain. The CDR3 is 12 residues long. CDR3 amino acids: CASSLAPETQYF. CDR3 bases: TGTGCCAGCAGCTTGGCCCCAGAGACCCAGTACTTC.

V usage is TRBV6-1 and J usage is TRBJ1-1; the D gene is possibly TRBD1 (5 bases). Trimming removed 6 bases from V and 0 bases from J, with 11 bases in between. Germline loops: CDR1 MNHNS, CDR2 SASEGT. This CDR3 is built from 14 residues. CDR3 sequence reads: CASRGDRMNTEAFF. The CDR3 DNA sequence: TGTGCCAGCAGGGGGGACCGGATGAACACTGAAGCTTTCTTT.

The CDR3 sequence: CASSGGRNTEAFF. The CDR3 nucleotides read TGTGCCAGTAGTGGGGGGCGGAACACTGAAGCTTTCTTT. The chain recombines TRBV19 with TRBJ1-1; D is perhaps TRBD1 (6 bases). The germline CDR1 and CDR2 sequences are LNHDA and SQIVND (reference sequence). CDR3 size: 13 residues. V lost 5 bases and J lost 1, with 8 bases in between.

The CDR3, as DNA: TGTGCCAGCAGCTTACAAGACCTTACAGGGGTTAGGTCACCCCTCCACTTT. As protein: CASSLQDLTGVRSPLHF. This rearrangement joins TRBV11-1 to TRBJ1-6; 7 bases are shared with TRBD1. The CDR3 has 17 amino acids. Losses at the gene ends were 2 bases for V and 10 bases for J; bases not matched to a gene: 14. Germline loops: CDR1 SGHAT, CDR2 FQDESV (reference sequence). The full variable domain, rest sourced from reference TRBV11-1 and TRBJ1-6, is EAEVAQSPRYKITEKSQAVAFWCDPISGHATLYWYRQILGQGPELLVQFQDESVVDDSQLPKDRFSAERLKGVDSTLKIQPAELGDSAMYLCASSLQDLTGVRSPLHFGNGTRLTVT.

This clone was recorded a few times. This rearrangement joins TRBV10-2 to TRBJ1-1, with D tentatively TRBD1 (5 bases). Germline CDR1 WSHSY, CDR2 SAAADI. This CDR3 is 16 amino acids long. V was trimmed by 7 bases and J by 0 bases, leaving 18 bases between them. The DNA of the CDR3 is TGCGCCAGCACGGGACTCTTCGAAGGGATGAACACTGAAGCTTTCTTT. Translation: CASTGLFEGMNTEAFF.

The rearrangement links TRBV10-2 to TRBJ1-2; 7 nucleotides align to TRBD1. Trimming took 3 bases from V and 2 from J; bases not matched to a gene: 9. Germline CDR1 reads WSHSY; CDR2 reads SAAADI. The CDR3 length is 16 residues. Written as DNA, the CDR3 is TGCGCCAGCAGTGACCTAGGACAGGAGATAAACTATGGCTACACCTTC. Residues: CASSDLGQEINYGYTF.

The genes are TRBV6-1 and TRBJ2-7; D remains unclear. The ends were cut back, 6 bases at V and 3 bases at J, with 6 bases in the middle. CDR1 and CDR2 (germline): MNHNS, SASEGT. The CDR3 runs to 11 residues. The CDR3 protein is CASSDFYEQYF. The DNA of the CDR3 is TGTGCCAGCAGCGATTTCTACGAGCAGTACTTC.

The J gene is TRBJ1-6, the V gene TRBV11-2, with unresolved D. Germline CDR1 SGHAT, CDR2 FQNNGV. The V and J ends lost 1 base and 9 bases respectively, with 13 bases between them. This CDR3 is built from 15 residues. Written as DNA, the CDR3 is TGTGCCAGCAGCTTAGCCCCTTCGGGGAGTTCACCCCTCCACTTT. It encodes CASSLAPSGSSPLHF.

V is TRBV6-6 and J is TRBJ2-1; 7 bases are a match to TRBD2. V lost 10 bases to trimming and J lost 3 bases; unmatched junction nucleotides: 6. The germline CDR1 and CDR2 sequences are MNHNY and SVGAGI (reference sequence). The CDR3 loop spans 13 amino acids. The CDR3 protein is CAIAGVIYNEQFF. CDR3 nucleotide sequence: TGTGCCATTGCGGGGGTCATCTACAATGAGCAGTTCTTC.

The gene calls are TRBV7-8 and TRBJ2-7; 8 bases match TRBD2. The junction had 14 bases not matched to a gene; V was cut back by 5 bases and J by 2 bases. Looked up from germline, CDR1 is SGHVS and CDR2 is FQNEAQ. This CDR3 contains 17 residues. The CDR3 nucleotides are TGTGCCAGCAGCACCCGAGGGGGGGCCGGGGGGGCCTACGAGCAGTACTTC. As protein: CASSTRGGAGGAYEQYF. Based on the CDR3 plus reference TRBV7-8 and TRBJ2-7, the full variable domain is GAGVSQSPRYKVAKRGQDVALRCDPISGHVSLFWYQQALGQGPEFLTYFQNEAQLDKSGLPSDRFFAERPEGSVSTLKIQRTQQEDSAVYLCASSTRGGAGGAYEQYFGPGTRLTVT.

This clone was detected only a few times. This sequence joins TRBV7-2 and TRBJ1-2; unclear D gene. The CDR3 runs to 12 residues. V lost 5 bases to trimming and J lost 4 bases, with 8 bases between them. Germline V gene data show CDR1 as SGHTA and CDR2 as FQGNSA. CDR3 bases: TGTGCCAGCAGCCCCGGACTCTATGGCTACACCTTC. The encoded protein is CASSPGLYGYTF.

This chain uses TRBV29-1 with TRBJ1-1; D is ambiguous. Germline-derived CDR1 and CDR2 are SQVTM and ANQGSEA. This CDR3 has 12 residues. V lost 5 bases and J 8 bases, leaving 15 bases between the germline ends. The CDR3 loop reads CSVLPGFGEAFF. The CDR3 DNA is TGCAGCGTTTTACCGGGATTCGGGGAAGCTTTCTTT. The full variable domain, rest sourced from reference TRBV29-1 and TRBJ1-1, is SAVISQKPSRDICQRGTSLTIQCQVDSQVTMMFWYRQQPGQSLTLIATANQGSEATYESGFVIDKFPISRPNLTFSTLTVSNMSPEDSSIYLCSVLPGFGEAFFGQGTRLTVV.

The chain has TRBV14 and TRBJ2-7; D remains unclear. Trimming stripped 1 base from V and 3 bases from J, with 10 bases between. Germline V gene lookup returns CDR1 SGHDN and CDR2 FVKESK. The CDR3 totals 14 residues. CDR3 amino acids: CASSQVKGFYEQYF. The CDR3 nucleotides are TGTGCCAGCAGCCAAGTTAAAGGGTTCTACGAGCAGTACTTC.

The genes are TRBV7-2 and TRBJ2-7; TRBD2 is a possible D gene (6 bases). The V end was cut by 5 bases, the J end by 4 bases, with 12 bases between. Germline lookup yields CDR1 SGHTA and CDR2 FQGNSA. This CDR3 spans 13 amino acids. CDR3 protein: CASSLLGLYEQYF. The CDR3 coding sequence is TGTGCCAGCAGCCTCTTAGGACTATACGAGCAGTACTTC.

The rearrangement links TRBV7-2 to TRBJ1-2; D perhaps matches TRBD1 (6 bases). The germline V and J ends were trimmed by 2 bases and 3 bases, with 10 bases remaining between them. Germline CDR1 reads SGHTA; CDR2 reads FQGNSA. The CDR3 has 14 residues. CDR3 nucleotide sequence: TGTGCCAGCAGCTTAATACAGGGCGACTATGGCTACACCTTC. Protein: CASSLIQGDYGYTF. Supplemented by reference TRBV7-2 and TRBJ1-2, the full variable domain reads GAGVSQSPSNKVTEKGKDVELRCDPISGHTALYWYRQSLGQGLEFLIYFQGNSAPDKSGLPSDRFSAERTGGSVSTLTIQRTQQEDSAVYLCASSLIQGDYGYTFGSGTRLTVV.

CDR3 region: CASSLSGQPYGYTF. In DNA, the CDR3 is TGTGCCAGCAGCTTGTCGGGACAGCCCTATGGCTACACCTTC. The chain recombines TRBV5-4 with TRBJ1-2; 7 bases are shared with TRBD1. The CDR3 runs to 14 residues. The germline V gene has CDR1 SGHNT and CDR2 YYREEE (reference sequence). Germline trimming cut 1 base from V and 4 bases from J; bases unmatched to any gene: 4.

The V call is TRBV5-6, the J call TRBJ1-2; perhaps TRBD1 as D (6 bases). Germline assignment: CDR1 SGHDT and CDR2 YYEEEE. The germline V and J ends were trimmed by 6 bases and 6 bases, with 15 bases remaining between them. The CDR3 is 13 residues long. The CDR3 DNA sequence: TGTGCCAGCACCGAGGGGGGGTTTGATGGCTACACCTTC. Amino acid sequence: CASTEGGFDGYTF.

V is TRBV28 and J is TRBJ2-7; TRBD2 agrees at 15 bases. Germline values: CDR1 MDHEN, CDR2 SYDVKM. Trimming took 5 bases from V and 6 from J; bases not matched to a gene: 17. CDR3 length: 19 residues. The CDR3 DNA is TGTGCCAGCAGTCCTGGACTAGCGGGGGGGATCGGGGAGTTCGGCGAGCAGTACTTC. Its translation is CASSPGLAGGIGEFGEQYF.

The rearrangement uses TRBV4-3 and TRBJ2-7; D possibly corresponds to TRBD2 (6 bases). The germline V and J ends were trimmed by 4 bases and 4 bases, with 11 bases remaining between them. Germline V CDR1 and CDR2: LGHNA, YSLEER. The CDR3 spans 13 residues. Written as DNA, the CDR3 is TGCGCCAGCAGCCCTAGCGCATTTTACGAGCAGTACTTC. This translates into CASSPSAFYEQYF.

V usage is TRBV7-3 and J usage is TRBJ2-4; 10 nucleotides line up with TRBD2. The germline CDR1 and CDR2 sequences are SGHTA and FQGTGA. With 5 bases clipped from V and 6 bases from J, the junction kept 16 bases outside the gene matches. This CDR3 has 18 amino acids. This chain's CDR3 is CASSLPYGAPSGGNIQYF. DNA of the CDR3: TGTGCCAGCAGCCTTCCTTATGGGGCCCCTAGCGGGGGAAACATTCAGTACTTC.